This T cell receptor (beta chain) was obtained from a study of a mutant IDH1 vaccine in newly diagnosed glioma. The wider study: Vaccines were begun 4-6 weeks after radiotherapy alone, or with temozolomide cycles. Of the patients given treatment, approximately 62% were male and about 38% were female, and a mean age of roughly 40 years was recorded. Participants attended visit V12, the safety follow-up, at week 35, and then attended visit V13 at week 47.

This sample's time point: week 35, safety follow-up. Topical imiquimod was applied with each vaccine dose, which held 300 ug of mutant IDH1 20-mer peptide. V lost 8 bases and J lost 5, with 12 bases in between. From germline, CDR1 is MNHNS and CDR2 SASEGT. The CDR3 runs 12 residues. Worth noting for this clone: What it recognizes is unknown.

Sequencing used immunoSEQ multiplex PCR; TCRdb keeps in-frame clones, though not all of them. The sample contains tens of thousands of clones, 75% to 85% of which appear only once. This receptor was taken from a man aged 35 to 55 with glioma. Specimen: PBMCs, collected from a glioma patient whose treatment included an IDH1 peptide vaccine. The chain recombines TRBV6-1 with TRBJ1-1; D not resolved. CDR3 loop: CASFPLGTEAFF. As DNA, the CDR3 is TGTGCCAGCTTTCCCCTGGGGACTGAAGCTTTCTTT.